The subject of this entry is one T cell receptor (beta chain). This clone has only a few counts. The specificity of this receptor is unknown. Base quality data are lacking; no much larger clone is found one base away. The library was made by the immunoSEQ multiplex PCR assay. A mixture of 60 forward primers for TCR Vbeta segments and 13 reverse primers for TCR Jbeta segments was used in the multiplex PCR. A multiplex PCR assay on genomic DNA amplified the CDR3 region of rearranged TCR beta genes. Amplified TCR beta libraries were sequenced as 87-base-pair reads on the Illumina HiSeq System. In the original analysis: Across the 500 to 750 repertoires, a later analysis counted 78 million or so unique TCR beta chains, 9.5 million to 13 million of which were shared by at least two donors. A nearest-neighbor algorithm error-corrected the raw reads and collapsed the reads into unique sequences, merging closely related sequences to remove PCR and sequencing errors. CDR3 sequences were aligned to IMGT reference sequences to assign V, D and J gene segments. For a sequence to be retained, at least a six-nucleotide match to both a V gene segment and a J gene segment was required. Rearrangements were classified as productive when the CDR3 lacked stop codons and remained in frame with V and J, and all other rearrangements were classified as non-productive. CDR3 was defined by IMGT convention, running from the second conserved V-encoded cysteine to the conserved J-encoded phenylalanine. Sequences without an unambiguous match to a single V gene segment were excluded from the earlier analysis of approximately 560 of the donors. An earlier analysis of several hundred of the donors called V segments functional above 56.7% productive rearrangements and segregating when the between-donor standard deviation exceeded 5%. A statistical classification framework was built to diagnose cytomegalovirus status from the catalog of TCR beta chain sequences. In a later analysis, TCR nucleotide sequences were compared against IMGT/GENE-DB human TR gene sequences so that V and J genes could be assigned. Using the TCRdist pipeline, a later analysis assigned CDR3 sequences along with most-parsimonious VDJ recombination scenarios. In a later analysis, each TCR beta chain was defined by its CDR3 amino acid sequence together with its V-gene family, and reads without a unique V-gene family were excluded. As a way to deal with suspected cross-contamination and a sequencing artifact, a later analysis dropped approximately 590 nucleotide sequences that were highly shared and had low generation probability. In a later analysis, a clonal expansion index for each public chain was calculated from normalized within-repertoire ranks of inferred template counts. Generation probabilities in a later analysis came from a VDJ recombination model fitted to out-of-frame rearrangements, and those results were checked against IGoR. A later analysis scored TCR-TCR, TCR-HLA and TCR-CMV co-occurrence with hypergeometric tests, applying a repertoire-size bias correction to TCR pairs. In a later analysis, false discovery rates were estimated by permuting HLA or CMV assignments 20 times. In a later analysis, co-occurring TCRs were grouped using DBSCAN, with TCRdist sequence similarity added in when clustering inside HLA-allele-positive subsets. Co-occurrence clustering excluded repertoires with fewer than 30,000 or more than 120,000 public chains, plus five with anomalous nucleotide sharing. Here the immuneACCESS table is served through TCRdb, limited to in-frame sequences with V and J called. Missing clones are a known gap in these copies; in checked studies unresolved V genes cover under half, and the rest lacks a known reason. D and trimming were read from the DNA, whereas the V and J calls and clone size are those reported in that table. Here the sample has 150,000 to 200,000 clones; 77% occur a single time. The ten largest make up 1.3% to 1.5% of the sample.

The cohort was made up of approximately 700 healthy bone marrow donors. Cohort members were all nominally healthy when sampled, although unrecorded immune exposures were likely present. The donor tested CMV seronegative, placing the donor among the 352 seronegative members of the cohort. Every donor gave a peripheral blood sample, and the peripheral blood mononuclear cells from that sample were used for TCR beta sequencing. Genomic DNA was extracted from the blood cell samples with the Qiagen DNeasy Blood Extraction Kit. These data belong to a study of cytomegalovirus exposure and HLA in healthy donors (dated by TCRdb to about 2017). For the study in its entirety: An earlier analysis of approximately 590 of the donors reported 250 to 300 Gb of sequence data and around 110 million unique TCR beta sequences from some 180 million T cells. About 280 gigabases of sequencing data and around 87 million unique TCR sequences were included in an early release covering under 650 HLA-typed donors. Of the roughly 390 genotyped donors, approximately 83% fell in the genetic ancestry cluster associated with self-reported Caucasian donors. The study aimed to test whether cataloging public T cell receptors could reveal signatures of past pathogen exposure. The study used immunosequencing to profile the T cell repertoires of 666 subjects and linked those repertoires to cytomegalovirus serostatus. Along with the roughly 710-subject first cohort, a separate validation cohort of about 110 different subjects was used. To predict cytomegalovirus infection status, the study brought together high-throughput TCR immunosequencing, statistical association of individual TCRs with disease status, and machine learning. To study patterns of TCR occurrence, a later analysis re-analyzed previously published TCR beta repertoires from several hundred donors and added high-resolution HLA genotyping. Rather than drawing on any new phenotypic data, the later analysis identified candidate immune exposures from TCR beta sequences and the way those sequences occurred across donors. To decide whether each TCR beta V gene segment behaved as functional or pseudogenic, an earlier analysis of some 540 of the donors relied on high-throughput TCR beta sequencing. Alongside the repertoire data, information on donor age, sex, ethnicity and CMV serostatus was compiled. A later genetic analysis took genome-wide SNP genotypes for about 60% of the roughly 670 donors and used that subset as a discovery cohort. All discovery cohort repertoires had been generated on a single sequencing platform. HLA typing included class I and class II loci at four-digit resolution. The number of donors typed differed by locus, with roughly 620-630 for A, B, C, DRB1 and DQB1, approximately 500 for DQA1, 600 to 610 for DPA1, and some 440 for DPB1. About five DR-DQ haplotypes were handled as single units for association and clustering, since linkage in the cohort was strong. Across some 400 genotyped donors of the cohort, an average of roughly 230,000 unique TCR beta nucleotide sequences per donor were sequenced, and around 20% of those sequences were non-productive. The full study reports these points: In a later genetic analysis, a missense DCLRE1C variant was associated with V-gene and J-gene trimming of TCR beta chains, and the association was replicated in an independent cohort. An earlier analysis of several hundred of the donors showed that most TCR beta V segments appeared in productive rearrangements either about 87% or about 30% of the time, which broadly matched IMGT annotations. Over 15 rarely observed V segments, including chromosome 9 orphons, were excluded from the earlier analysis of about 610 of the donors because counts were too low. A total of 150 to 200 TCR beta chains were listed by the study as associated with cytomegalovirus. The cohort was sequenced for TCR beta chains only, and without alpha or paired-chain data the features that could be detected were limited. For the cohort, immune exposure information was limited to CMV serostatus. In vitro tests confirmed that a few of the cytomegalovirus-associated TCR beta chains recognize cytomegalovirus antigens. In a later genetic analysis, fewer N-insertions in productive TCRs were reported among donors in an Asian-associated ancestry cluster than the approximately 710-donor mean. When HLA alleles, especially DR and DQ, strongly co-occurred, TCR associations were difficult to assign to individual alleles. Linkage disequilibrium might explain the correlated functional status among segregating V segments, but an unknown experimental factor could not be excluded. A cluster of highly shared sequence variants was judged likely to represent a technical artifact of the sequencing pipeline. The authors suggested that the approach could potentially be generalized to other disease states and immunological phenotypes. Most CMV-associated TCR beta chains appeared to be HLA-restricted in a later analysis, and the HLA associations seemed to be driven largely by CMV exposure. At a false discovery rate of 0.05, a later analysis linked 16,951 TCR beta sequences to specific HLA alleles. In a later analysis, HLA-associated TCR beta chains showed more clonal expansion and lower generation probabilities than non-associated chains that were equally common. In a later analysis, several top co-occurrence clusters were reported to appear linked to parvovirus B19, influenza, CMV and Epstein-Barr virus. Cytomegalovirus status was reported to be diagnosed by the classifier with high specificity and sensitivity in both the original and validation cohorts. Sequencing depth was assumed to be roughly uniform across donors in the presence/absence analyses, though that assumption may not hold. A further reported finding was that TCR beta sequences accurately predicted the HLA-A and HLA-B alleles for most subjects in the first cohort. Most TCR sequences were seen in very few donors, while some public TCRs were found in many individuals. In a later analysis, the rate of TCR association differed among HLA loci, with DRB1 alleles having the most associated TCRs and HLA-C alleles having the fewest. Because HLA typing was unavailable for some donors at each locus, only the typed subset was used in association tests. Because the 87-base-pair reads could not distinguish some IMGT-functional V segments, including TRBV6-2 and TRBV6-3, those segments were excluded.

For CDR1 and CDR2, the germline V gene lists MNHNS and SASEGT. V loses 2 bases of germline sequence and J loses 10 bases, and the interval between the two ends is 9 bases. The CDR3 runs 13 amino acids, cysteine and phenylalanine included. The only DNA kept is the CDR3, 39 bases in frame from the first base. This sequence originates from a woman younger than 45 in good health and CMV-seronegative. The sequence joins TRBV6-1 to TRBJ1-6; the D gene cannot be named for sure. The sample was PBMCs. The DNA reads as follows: TGTGCCAGCAGTGAAACACGTGGCTCACCCCTCCACTTT. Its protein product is CASSETRGSPLHF.